This TCR beta chain was captured in a study of control samples from healthy donors and cancer patients. Using immunoSEQ multiplex PCR, the repertoire was profiled, and TCRdb retains in-frame clones only, with some absent. Among under 200,000 clones listed, 88% were seen once. The sequence came from a woman aged 25 to 45 in good health. Material: blood.

Here the CDR3 DNA reads TGTGCAGGGACAGTAGCTAACTATGGCTACACCTTC. Its protein product is CAGTVANYGYTF. The chain uses TRBV30 and TRBJ1-2; the match to TRBD1 covers 7 bases. The CDR3 is 12 residues long. Per germline, CDR1 GTSNPN and CDR2 SVGIG (reference sequence).